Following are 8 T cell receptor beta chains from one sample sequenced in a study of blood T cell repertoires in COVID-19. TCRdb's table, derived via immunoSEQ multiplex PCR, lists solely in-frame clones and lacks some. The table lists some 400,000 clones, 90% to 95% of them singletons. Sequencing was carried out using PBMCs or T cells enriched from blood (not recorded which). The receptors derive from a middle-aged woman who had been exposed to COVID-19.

For the CDR3, the DNA is TGTGCCAGCAGTCCCGAGGACAGGGCGGGAGGCTACACCTTC. It yields the protein CASSPEDRAGGYTF. The V call is TRBV6-4, the J call TRBJ1-2; 8 bases map to TRBD1. Per the germline V gene, CDR1 is MRHNA and CDR2 is SNTAGT. CDR3 size: 14 residues. The V gene end was trimmed by 5 bases and the J gene end by 8 bases; junction bases not matched to a gene: 10.

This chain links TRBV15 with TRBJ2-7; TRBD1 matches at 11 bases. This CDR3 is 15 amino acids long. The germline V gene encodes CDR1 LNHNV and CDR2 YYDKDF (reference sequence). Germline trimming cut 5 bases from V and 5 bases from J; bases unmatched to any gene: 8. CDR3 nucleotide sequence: TGTGCCACCAGCGCGGGACAGGGGGTAGGAAACGAGCAGTACTTC. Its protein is CATSAGQGVGNEQYF.

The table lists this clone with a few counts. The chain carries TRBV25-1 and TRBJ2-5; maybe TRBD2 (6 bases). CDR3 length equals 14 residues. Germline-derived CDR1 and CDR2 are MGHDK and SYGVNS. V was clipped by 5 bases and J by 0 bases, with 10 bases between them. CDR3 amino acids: CASSNGGHQETQYF. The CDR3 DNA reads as TGTGCCAGCAGTAACGGGGGACACCAAGAGACCCAGTACTTC.

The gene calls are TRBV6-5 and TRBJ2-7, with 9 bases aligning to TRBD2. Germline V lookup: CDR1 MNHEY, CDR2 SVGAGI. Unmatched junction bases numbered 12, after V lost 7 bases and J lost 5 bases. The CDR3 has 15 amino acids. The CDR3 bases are TGTGCCAGCATGCGGGAGGGGGGGAAGTCGAACGAGCAGTACTTC. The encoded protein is CASMREGGKSNEQYF.

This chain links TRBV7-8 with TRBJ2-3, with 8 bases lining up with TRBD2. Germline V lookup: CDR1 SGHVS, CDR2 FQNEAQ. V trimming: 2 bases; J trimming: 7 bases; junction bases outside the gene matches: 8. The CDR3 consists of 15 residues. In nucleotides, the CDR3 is TGTGCCAGCAGCTTATGGCCAGCGGGAGCATATACGCAGTATTTT. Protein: CASSLWPAGAYTQYF.

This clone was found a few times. CDR3: CSVDGQPNTEAFF. DNA for the CDR3: TGCAGCGTTGACGGACAGCCGAACACTGAAGCTTTCTTT. V and J are TRBV29-1 and TRBJ1-1, with D perhaps matching TRBD1 (6 bases). V gave up 3 bases and J gave up 1 base, with 9 bases separating them. CDR1 is SQVTM and CDR2 is ANQGSEA in the germline V gene. This CDR3 comprises 13 residues.

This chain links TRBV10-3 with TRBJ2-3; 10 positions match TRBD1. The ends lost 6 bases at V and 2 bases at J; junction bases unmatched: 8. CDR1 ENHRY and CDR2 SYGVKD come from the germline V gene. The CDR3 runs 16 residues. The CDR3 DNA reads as TGTGCCATCAGCGCCGGGACAGGGGATGACACAGATACGCAGTATTTT. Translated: CAISAGTGDDTDTQYF.

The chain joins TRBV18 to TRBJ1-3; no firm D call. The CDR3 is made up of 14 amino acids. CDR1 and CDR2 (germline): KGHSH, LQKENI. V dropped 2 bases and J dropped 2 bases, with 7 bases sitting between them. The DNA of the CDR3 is TGTGCCAGCTCACCATCCGGGGCTGGAAACACCATATATTTT. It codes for CASSPSGAGNTIYF.